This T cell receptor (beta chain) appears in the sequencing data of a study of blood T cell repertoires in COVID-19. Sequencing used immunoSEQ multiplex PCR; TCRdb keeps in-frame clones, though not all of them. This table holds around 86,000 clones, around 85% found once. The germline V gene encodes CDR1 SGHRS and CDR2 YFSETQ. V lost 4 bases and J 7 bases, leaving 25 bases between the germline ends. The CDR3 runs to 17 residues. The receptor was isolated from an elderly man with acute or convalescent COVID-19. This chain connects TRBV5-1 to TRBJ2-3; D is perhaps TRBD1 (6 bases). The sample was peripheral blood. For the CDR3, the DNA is TGCGCCAGCAGCCCAGCGAGGGGGACCCGTGTAACGAATACGCAGTATTTT. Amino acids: CASSPARGTRVTNTQYF.